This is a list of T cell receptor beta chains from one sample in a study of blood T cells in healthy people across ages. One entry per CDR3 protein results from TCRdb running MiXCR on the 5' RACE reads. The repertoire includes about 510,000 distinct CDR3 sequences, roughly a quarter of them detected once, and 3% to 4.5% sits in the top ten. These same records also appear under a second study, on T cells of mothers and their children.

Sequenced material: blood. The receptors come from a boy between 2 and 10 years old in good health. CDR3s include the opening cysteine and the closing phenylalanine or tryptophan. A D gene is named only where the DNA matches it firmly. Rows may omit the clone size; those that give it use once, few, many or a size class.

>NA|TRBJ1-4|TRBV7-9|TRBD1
TGTGCCAGCACCACGACAGGGCTTCAGGAAAAACTGTTTTTT
CASTTTGLQEKLFF
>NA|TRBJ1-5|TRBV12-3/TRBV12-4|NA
TGTGCCAGCAGTTTTCAGGGGACCAATCAGCCCCAGCATTTT
CASSFQGTNQPQHF
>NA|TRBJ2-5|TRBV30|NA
TGTGCCGGTACCCAGGGCCGAGAAACGTTCTTC
CAGTQGRETFF
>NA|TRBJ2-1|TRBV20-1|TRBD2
TGCAGTGCTAAGCGGGGGGGCCCGGGGAGAGGTGAGCAGTTCTTC
CSAKRGGPGRGEQFF
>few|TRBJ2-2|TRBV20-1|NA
TGCAGTGCTAGAGGCTCGGGTTACACCGGGGAGCTGTTTTTT
CSARGSGYTGELFF
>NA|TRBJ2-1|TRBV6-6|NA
TGTGCCAGCAGCCGGCTGCGGGGCCCCTACAATGAGCAGTTCTTC
CASSRLRGPYNEQFF
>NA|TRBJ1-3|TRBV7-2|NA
TGTGCCAGCAGCTCTATCAGGGCCCGGAGCACCATATATTTT
CASSSIRARSTIYF
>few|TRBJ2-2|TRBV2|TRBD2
TGTGCCAGCAGTAGCGGGGCCCCGTGGGGCGCCGGGGAGCTGTTTTTT
CASSSGAPWGAGELFF
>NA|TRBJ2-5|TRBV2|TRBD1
TGTGCCAGCGGACAGGGGGCTGGGGACCAAGAGACCCAGTACTTC
CASGQGAGDQETQYF
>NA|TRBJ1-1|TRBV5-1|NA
TGCGCCAGCAGCTTGGCCGCGGCGGGGACTGAAGCTTTCTTT
CASSLAAAGTEAFF
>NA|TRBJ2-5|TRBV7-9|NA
TGTGCCAGCCGCGGGACGGGGAAAGAGACCCAGTACTTC
CASRGTGKETQYF
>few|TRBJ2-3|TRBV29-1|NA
TGCAGCGTTGGGCAGCAAACTAGCACAGATACGCAGTATTTT
CSVGQQTSTDTQYF